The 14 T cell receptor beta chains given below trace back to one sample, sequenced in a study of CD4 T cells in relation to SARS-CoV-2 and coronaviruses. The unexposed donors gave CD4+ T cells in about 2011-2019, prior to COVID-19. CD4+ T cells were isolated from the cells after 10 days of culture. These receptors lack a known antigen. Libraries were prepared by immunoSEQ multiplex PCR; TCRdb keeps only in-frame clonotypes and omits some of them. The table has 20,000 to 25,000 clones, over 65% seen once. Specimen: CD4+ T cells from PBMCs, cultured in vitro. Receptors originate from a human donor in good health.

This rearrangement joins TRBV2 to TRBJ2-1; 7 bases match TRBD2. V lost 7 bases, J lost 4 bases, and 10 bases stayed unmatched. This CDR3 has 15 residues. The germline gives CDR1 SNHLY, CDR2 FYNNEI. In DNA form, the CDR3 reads TGTGCCAGCACTTTGAGGGAGGGATATTACAATGAGCAGTTCTTC. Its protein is CASTLREGYYNEQFF.

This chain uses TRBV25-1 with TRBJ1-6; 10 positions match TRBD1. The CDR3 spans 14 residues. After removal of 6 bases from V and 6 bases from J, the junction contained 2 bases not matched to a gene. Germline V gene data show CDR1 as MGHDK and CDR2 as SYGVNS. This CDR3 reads CASSWDRGNSPLHF. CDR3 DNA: TGTGCCAGCAGCTGGGACAGGGGTAATTCACCCCTCCACTTT.

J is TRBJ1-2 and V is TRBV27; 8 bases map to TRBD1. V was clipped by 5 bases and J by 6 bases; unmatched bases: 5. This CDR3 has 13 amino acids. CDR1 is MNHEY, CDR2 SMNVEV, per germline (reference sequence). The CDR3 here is CASSRTGIHGYTF. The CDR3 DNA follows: TGTGCCAGCAGTAGGACAGGGATCCATGGCTACACCTTC.

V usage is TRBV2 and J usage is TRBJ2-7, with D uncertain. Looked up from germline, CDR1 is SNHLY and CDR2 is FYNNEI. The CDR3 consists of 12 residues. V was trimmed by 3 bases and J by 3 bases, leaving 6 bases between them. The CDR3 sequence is CASSDASYEQYF. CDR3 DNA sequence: TGTGCCAGCAGTGATGCGAGCTACGAGCAGTACTTC.

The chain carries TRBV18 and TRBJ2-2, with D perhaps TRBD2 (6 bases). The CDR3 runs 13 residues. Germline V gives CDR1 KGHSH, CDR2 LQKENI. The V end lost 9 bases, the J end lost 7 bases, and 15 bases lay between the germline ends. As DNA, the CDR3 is TGTGCCAGTTCCACTACGGGGGACGGGGAGCTGTTTTTT. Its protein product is CASSTTGDGELFF.

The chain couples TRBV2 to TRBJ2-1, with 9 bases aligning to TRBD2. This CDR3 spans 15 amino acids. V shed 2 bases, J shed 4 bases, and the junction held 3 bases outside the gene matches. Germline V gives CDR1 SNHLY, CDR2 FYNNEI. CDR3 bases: TGTGCCAGCAGTGAAAGAAGCGGGAGGTACAATGAGCAGTTCTTC. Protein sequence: CASSERSGRYNEQFF.

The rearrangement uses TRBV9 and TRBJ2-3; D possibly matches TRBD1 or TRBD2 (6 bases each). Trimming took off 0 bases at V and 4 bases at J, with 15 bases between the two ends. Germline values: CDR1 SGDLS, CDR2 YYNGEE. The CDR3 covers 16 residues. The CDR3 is CASSVDPGALSDTQYF. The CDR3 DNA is TGTGCCAGCAGCGTAGACCCGGGGGCTCTATCAGATACGCAGTATTTT.

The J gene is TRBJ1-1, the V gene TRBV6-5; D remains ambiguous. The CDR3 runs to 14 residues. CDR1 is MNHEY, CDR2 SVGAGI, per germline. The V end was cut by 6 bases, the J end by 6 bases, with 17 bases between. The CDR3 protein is CASRLEKGLAEAFF. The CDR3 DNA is TGTGCCAGCAGGTTGGAGAAAGGTTTGGCTGAAGCTTTCTTT.

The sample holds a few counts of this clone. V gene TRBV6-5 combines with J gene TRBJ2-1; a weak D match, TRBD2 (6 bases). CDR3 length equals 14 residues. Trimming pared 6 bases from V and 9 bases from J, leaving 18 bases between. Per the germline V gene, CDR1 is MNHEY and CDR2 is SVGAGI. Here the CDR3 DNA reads TGTGCCAGCAGCGTTGCTAGCGAAAGAAGTGAGCAGTTCTTC. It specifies CASSVASERSEQFF.

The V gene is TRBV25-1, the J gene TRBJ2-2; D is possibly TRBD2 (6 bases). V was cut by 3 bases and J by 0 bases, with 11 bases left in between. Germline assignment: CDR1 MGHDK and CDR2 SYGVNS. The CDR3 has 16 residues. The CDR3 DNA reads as TGTGCCAGCAGTGATCCCGGGACTGCGAACACCGGGGAGCTGTTTTTT. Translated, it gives CASSDPGTANTGELFF.

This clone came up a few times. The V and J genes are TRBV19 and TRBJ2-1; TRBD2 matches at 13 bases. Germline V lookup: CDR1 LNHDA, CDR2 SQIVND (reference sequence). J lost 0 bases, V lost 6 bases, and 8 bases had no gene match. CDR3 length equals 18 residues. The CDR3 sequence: CASRIRTSGRVSYNEQFF. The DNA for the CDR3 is TGTGCCAGTAGAATTAGGACTAGCGGGAGAGTCTCCTACAATGAGCAGTTCTTC.

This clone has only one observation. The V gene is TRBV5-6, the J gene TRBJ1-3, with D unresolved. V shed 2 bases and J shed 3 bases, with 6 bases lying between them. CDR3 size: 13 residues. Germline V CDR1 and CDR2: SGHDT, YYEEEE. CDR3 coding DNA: TGTGCCAGCAGCTTACAGAATGGAAACACCATATATTTT. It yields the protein CASSLQNGNTIYF.

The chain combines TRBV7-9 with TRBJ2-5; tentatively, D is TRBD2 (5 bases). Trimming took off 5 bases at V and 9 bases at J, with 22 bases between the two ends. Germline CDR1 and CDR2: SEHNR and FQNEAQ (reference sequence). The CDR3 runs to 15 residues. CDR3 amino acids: CASSQEGPDSHPQYF. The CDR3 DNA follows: TGTGCCAGCAGCCAAGAAGGTCCGGACTCACATCCCCAGTACTTC.

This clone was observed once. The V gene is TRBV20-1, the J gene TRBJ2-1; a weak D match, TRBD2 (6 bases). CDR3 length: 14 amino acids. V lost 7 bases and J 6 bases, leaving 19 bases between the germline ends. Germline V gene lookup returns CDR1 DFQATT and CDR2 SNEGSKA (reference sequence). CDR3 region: CSGSSGPTGNEQFF. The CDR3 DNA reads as TGCAGTGGTAGTAGCGGACCTACCGGCAATGAGCAGTTCTTC.